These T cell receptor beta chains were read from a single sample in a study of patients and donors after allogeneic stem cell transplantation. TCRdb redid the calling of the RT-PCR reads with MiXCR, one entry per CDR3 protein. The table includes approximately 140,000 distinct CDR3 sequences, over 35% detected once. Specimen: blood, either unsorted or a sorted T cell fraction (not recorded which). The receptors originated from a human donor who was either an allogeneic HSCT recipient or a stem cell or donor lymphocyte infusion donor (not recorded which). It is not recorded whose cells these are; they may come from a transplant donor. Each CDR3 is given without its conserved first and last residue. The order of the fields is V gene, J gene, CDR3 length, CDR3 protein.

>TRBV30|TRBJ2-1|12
AWSLGQGENEQF
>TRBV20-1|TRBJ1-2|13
SAREGGRTNYGYT
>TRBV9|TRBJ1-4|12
ASSPRVGGEKLF
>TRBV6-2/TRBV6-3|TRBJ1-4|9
ASGQGGKLF
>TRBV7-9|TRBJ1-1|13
ASSYRDSLNTEAF
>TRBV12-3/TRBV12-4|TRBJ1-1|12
ASSLRATNTEAF
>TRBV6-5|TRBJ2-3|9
ASTRADTQY
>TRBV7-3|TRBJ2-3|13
ASCPSGASTDTQY
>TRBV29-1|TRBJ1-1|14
SVEQGGFSKNTEAF
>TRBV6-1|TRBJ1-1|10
ASSEEHPGAF
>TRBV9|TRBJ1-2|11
ASGRDTRYGYT
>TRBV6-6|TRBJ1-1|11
ASRQLGNTEAF
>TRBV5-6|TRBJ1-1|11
ASTGVPNTEAF
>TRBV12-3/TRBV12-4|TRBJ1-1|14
ASSLSQGGMNTEAF
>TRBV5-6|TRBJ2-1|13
ASSFPSVSYNEQF
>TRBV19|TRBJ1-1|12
ASSAGQGYTEAF
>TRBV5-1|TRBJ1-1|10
ASSTSGTEAF
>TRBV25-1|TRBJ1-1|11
ASSELGQTEAF
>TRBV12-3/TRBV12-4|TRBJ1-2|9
ASSPRASYT
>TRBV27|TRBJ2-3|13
ASSKGGGRTDTQY
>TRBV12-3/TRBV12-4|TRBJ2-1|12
ASQWASGGNEQF
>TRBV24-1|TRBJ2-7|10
ATSDWGDEQY
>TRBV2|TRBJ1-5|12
ASSRTGSSQPQH
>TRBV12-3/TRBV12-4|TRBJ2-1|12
ASSRQGPRNEQF
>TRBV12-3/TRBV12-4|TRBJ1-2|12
ASSLSSSSYGYT
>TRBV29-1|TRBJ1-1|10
SGRQGDTEAF
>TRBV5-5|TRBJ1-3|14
ASSLARGLGGNTIY
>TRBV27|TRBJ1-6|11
ASSQGYNSPLH
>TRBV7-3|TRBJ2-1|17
ASSLWGQAIEGSYNEQF
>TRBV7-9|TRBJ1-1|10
ASSLAIAEAF
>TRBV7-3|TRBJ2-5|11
ASSPGLSGTQY
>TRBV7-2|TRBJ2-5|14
ASSLTGQLQLETQY
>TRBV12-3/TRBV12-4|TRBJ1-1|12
ASSPHRGGTEAF
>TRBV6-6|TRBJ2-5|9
ASSYAETQY
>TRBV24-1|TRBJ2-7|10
ATTRRGGEQY
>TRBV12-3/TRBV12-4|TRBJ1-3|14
ASSPRDRFSGNTIY
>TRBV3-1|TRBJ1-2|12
ASSQAQRLHGYT
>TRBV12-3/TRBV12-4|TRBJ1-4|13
ASSLGGGPYEKLF
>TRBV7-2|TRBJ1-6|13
ASSLQPHLNSPLH
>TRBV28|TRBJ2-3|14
ASSLTSGGNADTQY
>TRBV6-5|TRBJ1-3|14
ASATGSLDSGNTIY
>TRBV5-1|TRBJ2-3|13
ASSLQGARTDTQY
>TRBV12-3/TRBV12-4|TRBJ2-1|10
ASTPGGNEQF
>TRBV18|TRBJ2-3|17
ASSPSGTSGGLLTDTQY
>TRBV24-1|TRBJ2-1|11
ATSGPGYNEQF